The present TCR beta chain was sequenced within a study of T cell responses to AZD1222 COVID-19 vaccine. This clone is a singleton in its sample. Its antigen is not identified. Other DNA sequences in this sample translate to the same CDR3. Germline CDR1 and CDR2: SGDLS and YYNGEE. Trimming removed 2 bases from V and 7 bases from J, with 10 bases in between. CDR3 length: 13 amino acids. The method was immunoSEQ multiplex PCR; TCRdb's version includes in-frame clones alone and lacks a portion of them. The sample lists more than 100,000 clones, 93% seen once, with 5.4% in the top ten. Study-wide findings and caveats: Donors in the cohort were predominantly white British and more often female, and clonal diversity was possibly underestimated.

The sequence came from an adult in good health. V usage is TRBV9 and J usage is TRBJ1-3, with unresolved D. The source material was peripheral blood, sampled on day 0 of AZD1222 vaccination. In nucleotides, the CDR3 is TGTGCCAGCAGCGTTGCCTCGGGGAACACCATATATTTT. Encoded protein: CASSVASGNTIYF.